These 27 T cell receptor beta chains were all obtained from the same sample, sequenced in a study of cytomegalovirus exposure and HLA in healthy donors. Repertoires were generated with immunoSEQ multiplex PCR, while TCRdb's copy carries only in-frame clones and drops some. The sample consists of about 150,000 clones, 86% of them appearing once. The sequencing input was PBMCs. These receptors were taken from a human donor in good health.

The chain couples TRBV7-6 to TRBJ2-2, with D maybe TRBD1 (5 bases). The CDR3 totals 15 residues. The germline CDR1 and CDR2 sequences are SGHVS and FNYEAQ. The ends were cut back, 1 base at V and 0 bases at J, with 6 bases in the middle. In nucleotides, the CDR3 is TGTGCCAGCAGCTTAGGACAGACGAACACCGGGGAGCTGTTTTTT. Protein: CASSLGQTNTGELFF.

The rearrangement uses TRBV5-1 and TRBJ2-3; 9 positions match TRBD2. Germline CDR1 SGHRS, CDR2 YFSETQ. V was clipped by 1 base and J by 9 bases; unmatched bases: 12. CDR3 length: 16 amino acids. This chain's CDR3 is CASSLRASGDPGTQYF. CDR3 nucleotides: TGCGCCAGCAGCTTGAGGGCTAGCGGGGACCCGGGGACGCAGTATTTT.

The chain recombines TRBV5-6 with TRBJ2-7, with 10 bases aligning to TRBD2. The germline CDR1 and CDR2 sequences are SGHDT and YYEEEE. V lost 0 bases to trimming and J lost 1 base; unmatched junction nucleotides: 1. The CDR3 is 15 residues long. CDR3 loop: CASSLGSGGSYEQYF. The CDR3 region has the DNA TGTGCCAGCAGCTTGGGTAGCGGGGGGTCCTACGAGCAGTACTTC.

The chain joins TRBV29-1 to TRBJ1-2; a weak D match, TRBD1 (6 bases). Germline CDR1 is SQVTM and CDR2 is ANQGSEA. The V end lost 4 bases, the J end lost 3 bases, and 6 bases lay between the germline ends. CDR3 length equals 11 residues. The CDR3 loop reads CSVGQDYGYTF. CDR3 sequence (DNA): TGCAGCGTTGGACAGGACTATGGCTACACCTTC.

The chain joins TRBV4-1 to TRBJ1-4; D ambiguous. Trimming took off 2 bases at V and 4 bases at J, with 14 bases between the two ends. The CDR3 totals 16 residues. The germline gives CDR1 MGHRA, CDR2 YSYEKL. The CDR3 region has the DNA TGCGCCAGCAGCCAACCCTTTAAGGACTTTAATGAAAAACTGTTTTTT. Its translation: CASSQPFKDFNEKLFF.

V usage is TRBV5-1 and J usage is TRBJ2-3; TRBD2 might be the D (6 bases). The CDR3 spans 14 residues. Germline assignment: CDR1 SGHRS and CDR2 YFSETQ. The germline V and J ends were trimmed by 6 bases and 0 bases, with 11 bases remaining between them. CDR3 sequence (DNA): TGCGCCAGCACCCCTAGCGCGAGCACAGATACGCAGTATTTT. Amino acids: CASTPSASTDTQYF.

The V and J genes are TRBV7-8 and TRBJ2-5; no firm D call. With 3 bases removed from V and 1 base from J, the gap between germline ends came to 3 bases. CDR1 and CDR2 (germline): SGHVS, FQNEAQ. The CDR3 extends over 12 amino acids. CDR3 sequence reads: CASSFSQETQYF. CDR3 DNA: TGTGCCAGCAGCTTTAGCCAAGAGACCCAGTACTTC.

The V gene is TRBV18, the J gene TRBJ1-4; 7 positions agree with TRBD1. This CDR3 has 14 residues. Unmatched junction bases numbered 9, after V lost 5 bases and J lost 9 bases. The V gene's germline CDR1 is KGHSH and CDR2 LQKENI. The CDR3 sequence is CASSVPGGQKKLFF. The DNA of the CDR3 is TGTGCCAGCTCAGTCCCAGGGGGTCAGAAAAAACTGTTTTTT.

This clone was detected a few times. V usage is TRBV7-2 and J usage is TRBJ2-7; 7 bases map to TRBD1. V lost 2 bases to trimming and J lost 1 base; unmatched junction nucleotides: 5. Germline loops: CDR1 SGHTA, CDR2 FQGNSA. The CDR3 extends over 15 amino acids. CDR3 amino acids: CASSLSATGSYEQYF. The DNA for the CDR3 is TGTGCCAGCAGCTTATCTGCGACAGGGTCCTACGAGCAGTACTTC.

This chain joins TRBV7-9 and TRBJ2-7; 8 bases align to TRBD1. There are 14 residues in the CDR3. Germline CDR1 is SEHNR and CDR2 is FQNEAQ (reference sequence). V was clipped by 8 bases and J by 6 bases; unmatched bases: 12. The CDR3 DNA follows: TGTGCCAGCGGGACAGGTTTTACAGTAAGCGAGCAGTACTTC. This codes for CASGTGFTVSEQYF. Together with reference TRBV7-9 and TRBJ2-7, the CDR3 gives the full variable domain: DTGVSQNPRHKITKRGQNVTFRCDPISEHNRLYWYRQTLGQGPEFLTYFQNEAQLEKSRLLSDRFSAERPKGSFSTLEIQRTEQGDSAMYLCASGTGFTVSEQYFGPGTRLTVT.

This clone has only one observation. V is TRBV30 and J is TRBJ1-4; D uncertain. Trimming took 2 bases from V and 0 from J, leaving 10 bases between them. Looked up from germline, CDR1 is GTSNPN and CDR2 is SVGIG (reference sequence). CDR3 length: 15 residues. The CDR3 loop reads CAWSFSHATNEKLFF. The CDR3 DNA is TGTGCCTGGAGTTTTAGTCACGCAACTAATGAAAAACTGTTTTTT. The full variable domain, its missing parts supplied by reference TRBV30 and TRBJ1-4, is SQTIHQWPATLVQPVGSPLSLECTVEGTSNPNLYWYRQAAGRGLQLLFYSVGIGQISSEVPQNLSASRPQDRQFILSSKKLLLSDSGFYLCAWSFSHATNEKLFFGSGTQLSVL.

The rearrangement joins TRBV18 to TRBJ1-1, with 9 bases identical to TRBD1. The germline CDR1 and CDR2 sequences are KGHSH and LQKENI. This CDR3 comprises 14 residues. The trim removed 5 bases at V and 5 bases at J, leaving 6 bases unmatched. This CDR3 is CASSITGGQTEAFF. CDR3 sequence (DNA): TGTGCCAGCTCAATTACAGGGGGCCAAACTGAAGCTTTCTTT.

The CDR3 DNA sequence: TGTGCCAGCTCACCTGGACAGGGTCCTGGAAACACCATATATTTT. Amino acids: CASSPGQGPGNTIYF. This chain connects TRBV18 to TRBJ1-3; 8 bases agree with TRBD1. Germline values: CDR1 KGHSH, CDR2 LQKENI. The CDR3 length is 15 residues. Trimming at V came to 3 bases and at J to 2 bases, leaving 3 bases not matched to a gene.

The chain has TRBV5-6 and TRBJ1-6, with D tentatively TRBD1 (5 bases). CDR1 and CDR2 (germline): SGHDT, YYEEEE. The CDR3 extends over 14 amino acids. V lost 0 bases and J lost 7, with 8 bases in between. CDR3 protein: CASSLDRLNSPLHF. The CDR3 nucleotides are TGTGCCAGCAGCTTGGACAGGCTAAATTCACCCCTCCACTTT.

The rearrangement joins TRBV7-2 to TRBJ2-3, with D perhaps TRBD2 (6 bases). V lost 4 bases and J 0 bases, leaving 11 bases between the germline ends. Germline V lookup: CDR1 SGHTA, CDR2 FQGNSA. This CDR3 has 15 amino acids. Here the CDR3 reads CASSSPGTSTDTQYF. CDR3 DNA sequence: TGTGCCAGCAGCTCCCCCGGGACTAGCACAGATACGCAGTATTTT.

The sample holds a few counts of this clone. The gene calls are TRBV7-2 and TRBJ1-2; 7 bases are a match to TRBD1. This CDR3 contains 13 residues. Germline V lookup: CDR1 SGHTA, CDR2 FQGNSA. Trimming at V came to 5 bases and at J to 5 bases, leaving 5 bases not matched to a gene. This CDR3 is CASSRGQSYGYTF. DNA for the CDR3: TGTGCCAGCAGCCGGGGACAGTCTTATGGCTACACCTTC. Full variable domain (rest looked up from reference TRBV7-2 and TRBJ1-2): GAGVSQSPSNKVTEKGKDVELRCDPISGHTALYWYRQSLGQGLEFLIYFQGNSAPDKSGLPSDRFSAERTGGSVSTLTIQRTQQEDSAVYLCASSRGQSYGYTFGSGTRLTVV.

This clone has just one count. The V gene is TRBV2, the J gene TRBJ2-5, with 15 bases identical to TRBD2. The CDR3 length is 17 residues. V trimming: 5 bases; J trimming: 5 bases; junction bases outside the gene matches: 9. Germline-derived CDR1 and CDR2 are SNHLY and FYNNEI. CDR3 nucleotides: TGTGCCAGCAGTAGGGGACTAGCGGGGGGCGAGCGGGAGACCCAGTACTTC. Protein sequence: CASSRGLAGGERETQYF.

The V and J genes are TRBV12-5 and TRBJ2-7; TRBD1 matches 7 bases. J gave up 1 base and V 9 bases, and 27 bases lay outside the gene matches. CDR1 LGHNT and CDR2 FRNRAP come from the germline V gene. The CDR3 length is 20 residues. The CDR3 DNA reads as TGTGCTAGGGTAGACCGGGACAGAAGGGGACAGACCAATAGGTCCTACGAGCAGTACTTC. This codes for CARVDRDRRGQTNRSYEQYF.

The chain has TRBV11-2 and TRBJ2-5; D unresolved. CDR3 length: 14 residues. V lost 3 bases to trimming and J lost 3 bases, with 11 bases between them. Germline V lookup: CDR1 SGHAT, CDR2 FQNNGV. CDR3 in DNA: TGTGCCAGCAGCTTCAGTCAGGCAAAAGAGACCCAGTACTTC. This encodes CASSFSQAKETQYF.

The chain joins TRBV11-2 to TRBJ1-2, with a tentative D call TRBD1 (5 bases). Germline assignment: CDR1 SGHAT and CDR2 FQNNGV. V lost 0 bases and J 6 bases, leaving 20 bases between the germline ends. The CDR3 covers 17 residues. The CDR3 DNA reads TGTGCCAGCAGCTTAGAGGATCGACTAGGGGTTATTAATGGCTACACCTTC. It specifies CASSLEDRLGVINGYTF.

The CDR3: CASSSRTPIYEQYF. For the CDR3, the DNA is TGTGCCAGCAGTTCGCGGACACCCATCTACGAGCAGTACTTC. The chain joins TRBV28 to TRBJ2-7, with D possibly matching TRBD1 (5 bases). The CDR3 has 14 amino acids. Per the germline V gene, CDR1 is MDHEN and CDR2 is SYDVKM. Between the trimmed V and J ends, which lost 4 bases and 3 bases, there was a span of 13 bases.

The rearrangement uses TRBV5-1 and TRBJ1-6, with TRBD1 as a possible D gene (6 bases). The CDR3 extends over 13 amino acids. Germline loops: CDR1 SGHRS, CDR2 YFSETQ. The V end lost 8 bases, the J end lost 10 bases, and 16 bases lay between the germline ends. For the CDR3, the DNA is TGCGCCAGAACACAGGGAAGGGGCTCACCCCTCCACTTT. This translates into CARTQGRGSPLHF.

The CDR3 region is CASSSSGGYNEQFF. The CDR3 bases are TGTGCCAGCAGCTCTAGCGGGGGGTACAATGAGCAGTTCTTC. The V call is TRBV7-9, the J call TRBJ2-1; 11 positions match TRBD2. Germline V gene sequence: CDR1 SEHNR, CDR2 FQNEAQ (reference sequence). Trimming at V came to 4 bases and at J to 4 bases, leaving 0 bases not matched to a gene. The CDR3 loop spans 14 amino acids. The complete variable domain, with remaining parts taken from reference TRBV7-9 and TRBJ2-1, reads DTGVSQNPRHKITKRGQNVTFRCDPISEHNRLYWYRQTLGQGPEFLTYFQNEAQLEKSRLLSDRFSAERPKGSFSTLEIQRTEQGDSAMYLCASSSSGGYNEQFFGPGTRLTVL.

V gene TRBV5-1 combines with J gene TRBJ2-7, with 7 bases fitting TRBD1. Germline V CDR1 and CDR2: SGHRS, YFSETQ. The CDR3 is 15 amino acids. The J segment lost 3 bases and the V segment lost 3 bases, leaving 9 bases of the junction unmatched. Here the CDR3 DNA reads TGCGCCAGCAGCTCTGAAGGGGGCTACGTCTACGAGCAGTACTTC. This translates into CASSSEGGYVYEQYF.

The rearrangement links TRBV28 to TRBJ1-1, with D perhaps matching TRBD1 (5 bases). Germline V gene sequence: CDR1 MDHEN, CDR2 SYDVKM. V was cut by 6 bases and J by 6 bases, with 17 bases left in between. This CDR3 is 14 amino acids long. CDR3 sequence reads: CASRDPGTRAEAFF. CDR3 DNA: TGTGCCAGCAGAGATCCCGGGACTCGCGCTGAAGCTTTCTTT.

J is TRBJ2-3 and V is TRBV9; perhaps TRBD2 as D (6 bases). The ends were cut back, 0 bases at V and 2 bases at J, with 10 bases in the middle. Germline assignment: CDR1 SGDLS and CDR2 YYNGEE. The CDR3 has 15 residues. CDR3: CASSVGGGDTDTQYF. The DNA for the CDR3 is TGTGCCAGCAGCGTAGGAGGAGGGGACACAGATACGCAGTATTTT.

The chain is built from TRBV18 and TRBJ1-5; D is undetermined. Germline CDR1 KGHSH, CDR2 LQKENI. CDR3 size: 14 residues. Trimming stripped 4 bases from V and 0 bases from J, with 7 bases between. The CDR3 sequence: CASSHINSNQPQHF. CDR3 DNA: TGTGCCAGCTCACACATTAATAGCAATCAGCCCCAGCATTTT.